A selection of T cell receptor beta chains follows, all from one sample in a study of T cells expressing NK-cell markers. TCRdb re-called the 5' RACE reads, yielding one record per CDR3 amino acid sequence without DNA. The sample totals about 460,000 distinct CDR3 sequences. The specimen sequenced was blood T cells: a sorted CD56 or NKG2C T cell subset, CD4+ or CD8+ T cells, or bulk PBMC T cells (not recorded which). The source of these receptors is a woman aged 45-60 years in good health. Each CDR3 is given with its conserved first and last residue. Fields, in order: J gene, V gene, CDR3 protein.

J gene: TRBJ2-2; V gene: TRBV10-1; CDR3 protein: CASSAFGQGVTGELFF
J gene: TRBJ1-1; V gene: TRBV10-3; CDR3 protein: CAISGGQGRNTEAFF
J gene: TRBJ1-1; V gene: TRBV12-3/TRBV12-4; CDR3 protein: CASSSRRGLTEAFF
J gene: TRBJ2-1; V gene: TRBV5-6; CDR3 protein: CASSSSPLIQREFPHEQFF
J gene: TRBJ2-1; V gene: TRBV2; CDR3 protein: CASRLAWSSYNEQFF
J gene: TRBJ1-4; V gene: TRBV12-3/TRBV12-4; CDR3 protein: CASSLGYPPEKLFF
J gene: TRBJ2-1; V gene: TRBV6-6; CDR3 protein: CASSTTGRQFF
J gene: TRBJ2-2; V gene: TRBV6-5; CDR3 protein: CARAGTGLSNTGELFF
J gene: TRBJ2-7; V gene: TRBV7-6; CDR3 protein: CASSLVASGASYEQYF
J gene: TRBJ2-3; V gene: TRBV3-1; CDR3 protein: CASSQDRGRLTDTQYF
J gene: TRBJ2-7; V gene: TRBV5-1; CDR3 protein: CASSFRGPGDTYEQYF
J gene: TRBJ2-2; V gene: TRBV12-3/TRBV12-4; CDR3 protein: CASSLKGWPGELFF
J gene: TRBJ2-3; V gene: TRBV5-1; CDR3 protein: CASSWTGKAPDTQYF
J gene: TRBJ2-1; V gene: TRBV6-2/TRBV6-3; CDR3 protein: CASRGGDYEQFF
J gene: TRBJ2-7; V gene: TRBV3-1; CDR3 protein: CASSQDEGSLFYEQYF
J gene: TRBJ2-2; V gene: TRBV28; CDR3 protein: CASSYLTGRTGELFF
J gene: TRBJ2-2; V gene: TRBV5-1; CDR3 protein: CASSLIGAITGELFF
J gene: TRBJ1-1; V gene: TRBV12-3/TRBV12-4; CDR3 protein: CASSGQPMNTEAFF
J gene: TRBJ1-2; V gene: TRBV7-3; CDR3 protein: CASSLTGPVHYGYTF
J gene: TRBJ2-1; V gene: TRBV5-1; CDR3 protein: CASSLGSGTFSYNEQFF
J gene: TRBJ2-1; V gene: TRBV4-1; CDR3 protein: CASRPPGQGLNEQFF
J gene: TRBJ1-1; V gene: TRBV5-1; CDR3 protein: CASSSSQGAPNTEAFF
J gene: TRBJ2-5; V gene: TRBV6-2/TRBV6-3; CDR3 protein: CASSSLTRYQETQYF
J gene: TRBJ2-2; V gene: TRBV19; CDR3 protein: CASSVLQGANTGELFF
J gene: TRBJ2-1; V gene: TRBV4-1; CDR3 protein: CASTFHGEQFF
J gene: TRBJ1-5; V gene: TRBV2; CDR3 protein: CASRGADYSNQPQHF
J gene: TRBJ1-1; V gene: TRBV5-1; CDR3 protein: CASSLDDAEAFF
J gene: TRBJ2-3; V gene: TRBV7-3; CDR3 protein: CASSWGPTDTQYF
J gene: TRBJ2-1; V gene: TRBV5-6; CDR3 protein: CASSPGPTSRNEQFF
J gene: TRBJ2-1; V gene: TRBV9; CDR3 protein: CASSVKQGGDNEQFF
J gene: TRBJ2-3; V gene: TRBV7-8; CDR3 protein: CASSLRTGGPDTQYF
J gene: TRBJ1-6; V gene: TRBV20-1; CDR3 protein: CSATSGDRNSPLHF
J gene: TRBJ1-2; V gene: TRBV9; CDR3 protein: CASSSQSGGKYYGYTF
J gene: TRBJ2-5; V gene: TRBV24-1; CDR3 protein: CATSEPTGTQYF
J gene: TRBJ2-1; V gene: TRBV5-1; CDR3 protein: CASSLGVVGQFF
J gene: TRBJ2-5; V gene: TRBV6-2/TRBV6-3; CDR3 protein: CASSFNRGQETQYF
J gene: TRBJ2-5; V gene: TRBV20-1; CDR3 protein: CSARDGMKTQYF
J gene: TRBJ2-2; V gene: TRBV25-1; CDR3 protein: CASSAGQANTGELFF
J gene: TRBJ1-1; V gene: TRBV7-9; CDR3 protein: CASSLRGTRVAFF
J gene: TRBJ1-2; V gene: TRBV27; CDR3 protein: CASSFLGGRLLPNYGYTF
J gene: TRBJ2-6; V gene: TRBV11-2; CDR3 protein: CASSSPRGPGANVLTF
J gene: TRBJ2-1; V gene: TRBV3-1; CDR3 protein: CASSQARENGEQFF